Many counts were recorded for the clone carrying this TCR beta chain. Its antigen is currently unknown. The data originate from a study of regulatory T cells in long-lasting Graves disease. The sample's time point: newly diagnosed GD, antithyroid drugs for less than 3 months. The TCR library was made from RNA that had been extracted from PBMCs in TRIzol. Guidelines of the American Thyroid Association were used to diagnose Graves' disease. The patients were drawn from one endocrinology department in Xi'an, China. The TCR beta library used iRepertoire HTBI primers with Arm-PCR amplification of CDR3. TCRdb redid the calling of the multiplex PCR reads with MiXCR, one entry per CDR3 protein. The sample shows around 400,000 distinct CDR3 sequences, roughly 15% of them seen only once. Study findings and constraints: Repertoires from persistent disease leaned toward TRBV28, TRBJ1-2 and TRBJ2-5. Shared public clonotypes totalled 2,741 in persistent patients, compared with just under 1,000 in new patients.

This CDR3 comprises 16 residues. Trimming removed 6 bases from V and 2 bases from J, with 19 bases in between. Germline CDR1 SNHLY, CDR2 FYNNEI. The source is a female donor with Graves disease. The sample here was peripheral blood mononuclear cells (PBMCs), taken at new diagnosis, from a patient treated with antithyroid drugs. The chain combines TRBV2 with TRBJ1-1; D is unresolved. Here the CDR3 reads CASSLETGRDNTEAFF. The DNA of the CDR3 is TGTGCCAGCAGCCTCGAGACGGGGAGGGATAACACTGAAGCTTTCTTT.